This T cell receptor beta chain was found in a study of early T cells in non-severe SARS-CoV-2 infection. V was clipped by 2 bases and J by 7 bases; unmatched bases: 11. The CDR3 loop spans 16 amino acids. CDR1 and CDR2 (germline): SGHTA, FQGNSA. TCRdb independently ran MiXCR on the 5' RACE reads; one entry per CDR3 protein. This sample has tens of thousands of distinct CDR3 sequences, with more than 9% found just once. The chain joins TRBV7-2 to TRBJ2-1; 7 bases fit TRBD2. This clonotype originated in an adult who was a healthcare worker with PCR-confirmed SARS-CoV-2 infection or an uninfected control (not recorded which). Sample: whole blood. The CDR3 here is CASSLRPGGGRNEQFF. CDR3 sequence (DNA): TGTGCCAGCAGCTTAAGGCCCGGCGGGGGAAGGAATGAGCAGTTCTTC. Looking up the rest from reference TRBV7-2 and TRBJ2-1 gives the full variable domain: GAGVSQSPSNKVTEKGKDVELRCDPISGHTALYWYRQSLGQGLEFLIYFQGNSAPDKSGLPSDRFSAERTGGSVSTLTIQRTQQEDSAVYLCASSLRPGGGRNEQFFGPGTRLTVL.